These 3 T cell receptor beta chains were all obtained from the same sample, sequenced in a study of blood T cells in healthy people across ages. Together with a sample-barcoded 5' primer, a J-beta primer mix was included in a second PCR lasting roughly 6 to 12 cycles. TCRdb independently ran MiXCR on the 5' RACE reads; one entry per CDR3 protein. The sample has fewer than 800,000 distinct CDR3 sequences, approximately 21% seen once. Sequencing was done on a sample of blood. The receptors derive from a man between 65 and 85 years old in good health.

This clonotype was counted a few times. This chain uses TRBV20-1 with TRBJ2-7; D is ambiguous. Looked up from germline, CDR1 is DFQATT and CDR2 is SNEGSKA (reference sequence). The CDR3 extends over 15 amino acids. V was cut by 0 bases and J by 3 bases, with 15 bases left in between. The CDR3 is CSARDHRRSNYEQYF. Here the CDR3 DNA reads TGCAGTGCTAGAGATCATCGGAGATCTAACTACGAGCAGTACTTC.

This rearrangement joins TRBV3-1 to TRBJ1-1, with unresolved D. From germline, CDR1 is LGHDT and CDR2 YNNKEL (reference sequence). CDR3 size: 15 residues. Trimming left V 0 bases short and J 1 base short, with 9 bases between. The CDR3 sequence: CASSQDSQPNTEAFF. CDR3 nucleotides: TGTGCCAGCAGCCAAGATTCGCAGCCGAACACTGAAGCTTTCTTT.

The chain has TRBV20-1 and TRBJ1-3; unclear D gene. Trimming cost V 0 bases and J 0 bases, with 9 bases left between them. This CDR3 has 15 residues. CDR1 DFQATT and CDR2 SNEGSKA come from the germline V gene (reference sequence). CDR3 sequence (DNA): TGCAGTGCTAGAGATATCCGGGACTCTGGAAACACCATATATTTT. It yields the protein CSARDIRDSGNTIYF.